The sequence of this T cell receptor beta chain was determined in a study of cytomegalovirus exposure and HLA in healthy donors. In germline, CDR1 is SNHLY, CDR2 FYNNEI. The CDR3 has 16 amino acids. V lost 4 bases, J lost 2 bases, and 5 bases stayed unmatched. A multiplex PCR was run with 60 Vbeta primers and 13 Jbeta primers. Here immunoSEQ multiplex PCR was the method, and the copy in TCRdb shows in-frame clones only, minus some. The sample comprises roughly 130,000 clones, 65% to 80% of which are singletons, and roughly 1.9% rests with the top ten. The sample was PBMCs. The V call is TRBV2, the J call TRBJ2-1, with 10 bases that match TRBD1. The TCR originated in a middle-aged woman in good health and CMV-seronegative. CDR3 coding DNA: TGTGCCAGCAGTGTGGGGACAGGGGAACCCTACAATGAGCAGTTCTTC. Amino acid sequence: CASSVGTGEPYNEQFF.